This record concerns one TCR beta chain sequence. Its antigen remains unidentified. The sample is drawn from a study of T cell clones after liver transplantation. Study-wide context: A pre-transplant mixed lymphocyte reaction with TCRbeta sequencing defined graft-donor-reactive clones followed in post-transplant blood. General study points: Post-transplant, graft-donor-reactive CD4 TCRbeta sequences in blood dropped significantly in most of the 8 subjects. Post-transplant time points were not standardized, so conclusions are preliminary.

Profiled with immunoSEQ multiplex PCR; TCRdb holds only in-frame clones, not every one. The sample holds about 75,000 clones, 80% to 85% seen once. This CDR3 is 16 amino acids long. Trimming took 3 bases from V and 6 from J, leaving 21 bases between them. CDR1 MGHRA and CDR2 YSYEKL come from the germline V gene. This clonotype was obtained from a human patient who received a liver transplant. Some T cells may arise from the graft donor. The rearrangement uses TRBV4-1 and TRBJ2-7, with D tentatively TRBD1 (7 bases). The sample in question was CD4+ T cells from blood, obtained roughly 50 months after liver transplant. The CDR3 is CASSQARVPGGLEQYF. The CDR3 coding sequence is TGCGCCAGCAGCCAGGCAAGGGTGCCAGGGGGGCTCGAGCAGTACTTC.